Sequencing of this T cell receptor (beta chain) was carried out in a study of response to subunit inactivated influenza vaccine. One entry per CDR3 protein, called by TCRdb with MiXCR from the RT-PCR reads. In the table there are approximately 700,000 distinct CDR3 sequences, 15% to 19% of which are singletons. The CDR3 totals 13 residues. Germline loops: CDR1 SGHRS, CDR2 YFSETQ. Trimming removed 6 bases at V and 1 base at J, with 10 bases between. This clonotype was counted between two and nine times. Sequencing used PBMCs from blood, obtained 11 to 12 days after vaccination. This rearrangement joins TRBV5-1 to TRBJ1-1; D is unresolved. The TCR sequence derives from a man aged 50 to 60 who received an inactivated influenza vaccine. CDR3 protein: CASNPDKNTEAFF. DNA of the CDR3: TGCGCCAGCAACCCTGACAAGAACACTGAAGCTTTCTTT.